Each of the 17 T cell receptor beta chains below was sequenced from the same sample in a study of blood T cells in healthy people across ages. A second PCR of 7 to 11 cycles used a sample-barcoded 5' primer and a J-beta primer mix. TCRdb used MiXCR to reprocess the 5' RACE reads, holding one entry per CDR3 protein. The data show approximately 960,000 distinct CDR3 sequences, 25% to 30% seen once. These data are also associated with another study on T cells of mothers and their children.

The sample was blood. Receptors originate from a woman in her 40s in good health.

The sample holds many counts of this clonotype. The V and J genes are TRBV6-5 and TRBJ2-6; 7 nucleotides agree with TRBD1. Germline-derived CDR1 and CDR2 are MNHEY and SVGAGI. The CDR3 runs 14 residues. The J segment lost 2 bases and the V segment lost 6 bases, leaving 1 base of the junction unmatched. CDR3 bases: TGTGCCAGCAGAGACAGGGCTGGGGCCAACGTCCTGACTTTC. Protein sequence: CASRDRAGANVLTF.

This clonotype has at least ten counts. This chain joins TRBV18 and TRBJ2-7; 9 nucleotides align to TRBD2. CDR1 and CDR2 (germline): KGHSH, LQKENI. Unmatched junction bases numbered 7, after V lost 2 bases and J lost 5 bases. The CDR3 covers 15 residues. CDR3 protein: CASSPSLAGSNEQYF. The CDR3, as DNA: TGTGCCAGCTCACCATCCCTAGCGGGGTCCAACGAGCAGTACTTC.

This clonotype was recorded a few times. V is TRBV4-1 and J is TRBJ1-1, with D hard to call. Germline CDR1 MGHRA, CDR2 YSYEKL. V was shortened by 0 bases and J by 3 bases, with 11 bases between the two germline ends. The CDR3 loop spans 15 amino acids. For the CDR3, the DNA is TGCGCCAGCAGCCAAGATAGTAGTTGGGACACTGAAGCTTTCTTT. Protein product: CASSQDSSWDTEAFF.

The chain is built from TRBV18 and TRBJ1-1, with 7 bases lining up with TRBD1. Germline trimming cut 3 bases from V and 0 bases from J; bases unmatched to any gene: 4. Germline values: CDR1 KGHSH, CDR2 LQKENI. The CDR3 is made up of 15 amino acids. The CDR3 loop is CASSPAGGLNTEAFF. CDR3 DNA sequence: TGTGCCAGCTCACCGGCAGGGGGGCTGAACACTGAAGCTTTCTTT. Full variable domain (missing parts from reference TRBV18 and TRBJ1-1): NAGVMQNPRHLVRRRGQEARLRCSPMKGHSHVYWYRQLPEEGLKFMVYLQKENIIDESGMPKERFSAEFPKEGPSILRIQQVVRGDSAAYFCASSPAGGLNTEAFFGQGTRLTVV.

This clonotype was counted many times. A junction boundary mismatches the germline segment, possibly from a read error. This chain uses TRBV7-7 with TRBJ2-5, with D perhaps matching TRBD1 (6 bases). This CDR3 comprises 16 residues. Germline CDR1 and CDR2: SSHAT and FNYEAQ (reference sequence). The CDR3 DNA sequence: TGTGCTAGCAGCCCCGCACTCAGGGGTTTCCAAGAGACCCAGTACTTC. It codes for CASSPALRGFQETQYF. Using reference TRBV7-7 and TRBJ2-5 for the parts outside the CDR3, the full variable domain is GAGVSQSPRYKVTKRGQDVTLRCDPISSHATLYWYQQALGQGPEFLTYFNYEAQPDKSGLPSDRFSAERPEGSISTLTIQRTEQRDSAMYRCASSPALRGFQETQYFGPGTRLLVL.

This clonotype was recorded many times. This chain connects TRBV28 to TRBJ2-1; D may be TRBD2 (6 bases). The CDR3 runs 15 residues. The V gene's germline CDR1 is MDHEN and CDR2 SYDVKM. V was trimmed by 5 bases and J by 4 bases, leaving 15 bases between them. CDR3 residues: CASSQGGTRYNEQFF. The CDR3 bases are TGTGCCAGCAGTCAGGGAGGTACCCGTTACAATGAGCAGTTCTTC.

This clonotype was detected ten times or more. The chain carries TRBV10-3 and TRBJ2-1; TRBD1 is a possible D gene (6 bases). The germline gives CDR1 ENHRY, CDR2 SYGVKD. The CDR3 totals 14 residues. V lost 8 bases to trimming and J lost 3 bases, with 14 bases between them. The CDR3 DNA follows: TGTGCCATCGCGTTCGCAGGGGACTACAATGAGCAGTTCTTC. Its protein is CAIAFAGDYNEQFF.

This clonotype was seen a few times. The chain has TRBV20-1 and TRBJ1-1; D unclear. The CDR3 totals 12 residues. V lost 1 base and J 0 bases, leaving 3 bases between the germline ends. In germline, CDR1 is DFQATT, CDR2 SNEGSKA (reference sequence). The CDR3 region is CSARGVNTEAFF. Here the CDR3 DNA reads TGCAGTGCTAGAGGCGTGAACACTGAAGCTTTCTTT.

This chain uses TRBV7-3 with TRBJ1-1; no reliable D call. The germline V gene encodes CDR1 SGHTA and CDR2 FQGTGA. The CDR3 extends over 15 amino acids. The germline V and J ends were trimmed by 1 base and 0 bases, with 9 bases remaining between them. CDR3 in DNA: TGTGCCAGCAGCTTAAATTTGGGAATGAACACTGAAGCTTTCTTT. This gives the protein CASSLNLGMNTEAFF.

Concerning this clonotype: A much larger clone is a single base away; this may be a read error. CDR3 region: CASSLGAGALHGYTF. CDR3 DNA sequence: TGCGCCAGCAGCTTGGGGGCGGGGGCTCTTCATGGCTACACCTTC. The chain recombines TRBV5-1 with TRBJ1-2; D is perhaps TRBD1 (6 bases). Germline CDR1 and CDR2: SGHRS and YFSETQ. V was cut by 0 bases and J by 6 bases, with 15 bases left in between. The length of the CDR3 is 15 residues.

The chain carries TRBV6-6 and TRBJ1-1; D call uncertain. The CDR3 extends over 12 amino acids. Germline assignment: CDR1 MNHNY and CDR2 SVGAGI (reference sequence). Trimming took off 6 bases at V and 5 bases at J, with 10 bases between the two ends. CDR3 sequence: CASRLGETEAFF. The CDR3 DNA sequence: TGTGCCAGCAGACTCGGGGAAACTGAAGCTTTCTTT.

The gene calls are TRBV18 and TRBJ2-3; 8 bases fit TRBD2. Trimming cost V 3 bases and J 2 bases; bases outside gene matches: 7. This CDR3 has 16 residues. Germline CDR1 is KGHSH and CDR2 is LQKENI. DNA for the CDR3: TGTGCCAGCTCACCTAATCAGCGGGAGTTCACAGATACGCAGTATTTT. It specifies CASSPNQREFTDTQYF.

This clonotype was picked up many times. V gene TRBV29-1 combines with J gene TRBJ2-7; 10 nucleotides line up with TRBD1. The CDR3 is 13 residues long. Trimming at V came to 3 bases and at J to 7 bases, leaving 6 bases not matched to a gene. Germline CDR1 and CDR2: SQVTM and ANQGSEA. CDR3 region: CSVEIGQGVEQYF. The CDR3 DNA reads as TGCAGCGTTGAGATCGGACAGGGGGTTGAGCAGTACTTC.

In regard to this clonotype: A much larger clone differs from this one at a single base, so this may be a read error. J is TRBJ2-1 and V is TRBV28; TRBD1 matches 9 bases. The CDR3 loop spans 14 amino acids. The germline V gene encodes CDR1 MDHEN and CDR2 SYDVKM. The CDR3 DNA reads as TGTGCCAACAGTTTAGGGACAGGGCGGGATGAGCAGTTCTTC. Translation: CANSLGTGRDEQFF.

This clonotype was seen a few times. The chain has TRBV18 and TRBJ1-6; 7 bases line up with TRBD1. The CDR3 consists of 16 residues. The V gene's germline CDR1 is KGHSH and CDR2 LQKENI. J gave up 7 bases and V 2 bases, and 8 bases lay outside the gene matches. This CDR3 is CASSPMNRGNNSPLHF. The CDR3, as DNA: TGTGCCAGCTCACCAATGAACAGGGGAAACAATTCACCCCTCCACTTT.

This clonotype was observed at least ten times. The chain uses TRBV4-3 and TRBJ2-1; D is unclear. The CDR3 contains 16 residues. The V end was cut by 0 bases, the J end by 3 bases, with 12 bases between. Germline V gene data show CDR1 as LGHNA and CDR2 as YSLEER. CDR3 in DNA: TGCGCCAGCAGCCAAGATCGACTGAGGAACTACAATGAGCAGTTCTTC. Translating it yields CASSQDRLRNYNEQFF.

The table lists this clonotype with a few counts. The V and J genes are TRBV6-1 and TRBJ2-1, with D possibly TRBD1 on 6 matching bases. The V and J ends lost 6 bases and 8 bases respectively, with 17 bases between them. Germline loops: CDR1 MNHNS, CDR2 SASEGT. The CDR3 is 14 amino acids. CDR3 sequence (DNA): TGTGCCAGCAGAGACAGGACAAGTACAGATGAGCAGTTCTTC. Translated, it gives CASRDRTSTDEQFF.